The source of this TCR beta chain is a study of T cells after posttransplantation cyclophosphamide. This clone occurred once. Assay used: immunoSEQ multiplex PCR; TCRdb lists only in-frame clones, some missing. The table records about 36,000 clones, about three quarters of them present only once. Treatment was busulfan-fludarabine conditioning, a marrow graft, and cyclophosphamide on days +3 and +4. The CDR3 contains 14 residues. Germline V gives CDR1 SQVTM, CDR2 ANQGSEA. V was clipped by 4 bases and J by 2 bases; unmatched bases: 4. This chain connects TRBV29-1 to TRBJ2-3, with TRBD1 matching 9 bases. This TCR derives from a female patient in her forties who received an allogeneic stem cell transplant from a related donor, was CMV-positive, and had no GVHD. Some T cells may be graft donor cells. Here the sequenced sample was CD4+ T cells sorted from blood, taken 1,800 to 2,000 days after a stem cell transplant with posttransplant cyclophosphamide. The CDR3 DNA is TGCAGCGTTGCGACAGGGGGTTACACAGATACGCAGTATTTT. It yields the protein CSVATGGYTDTQYF.